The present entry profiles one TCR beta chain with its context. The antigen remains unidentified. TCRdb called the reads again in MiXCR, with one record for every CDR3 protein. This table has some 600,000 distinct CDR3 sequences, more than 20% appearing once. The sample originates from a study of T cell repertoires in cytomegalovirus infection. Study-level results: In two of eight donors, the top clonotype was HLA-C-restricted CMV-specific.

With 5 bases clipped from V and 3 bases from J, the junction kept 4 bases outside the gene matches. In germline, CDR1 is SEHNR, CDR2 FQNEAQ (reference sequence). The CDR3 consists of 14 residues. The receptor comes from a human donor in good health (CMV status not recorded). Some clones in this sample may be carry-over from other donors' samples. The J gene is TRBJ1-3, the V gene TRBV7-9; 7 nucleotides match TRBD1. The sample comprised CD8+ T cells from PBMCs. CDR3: CASSAGTDGNTIYF. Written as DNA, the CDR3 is TGTGCCAGCAGCGCCGGGACAGATGGAAACACCATATATTTT.